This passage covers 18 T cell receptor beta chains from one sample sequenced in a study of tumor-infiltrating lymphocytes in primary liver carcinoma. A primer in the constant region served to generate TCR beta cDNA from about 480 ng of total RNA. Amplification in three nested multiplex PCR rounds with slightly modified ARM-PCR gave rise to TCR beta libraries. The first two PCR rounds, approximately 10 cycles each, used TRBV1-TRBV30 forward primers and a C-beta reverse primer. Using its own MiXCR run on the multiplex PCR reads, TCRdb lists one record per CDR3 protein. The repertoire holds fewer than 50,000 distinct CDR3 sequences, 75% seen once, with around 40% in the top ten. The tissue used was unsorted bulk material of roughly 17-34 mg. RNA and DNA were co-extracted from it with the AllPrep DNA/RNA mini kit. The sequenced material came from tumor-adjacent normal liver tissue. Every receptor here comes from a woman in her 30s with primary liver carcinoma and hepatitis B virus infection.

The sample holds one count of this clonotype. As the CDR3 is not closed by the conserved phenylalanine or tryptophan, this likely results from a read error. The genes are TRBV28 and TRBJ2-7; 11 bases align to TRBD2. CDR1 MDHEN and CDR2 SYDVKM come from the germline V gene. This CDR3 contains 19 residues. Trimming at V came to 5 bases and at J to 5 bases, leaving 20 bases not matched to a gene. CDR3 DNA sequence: TGTGCCAGCAGTCCCAGGGTCGCCTATAGCGGGGGGGCCGGGAACGAGCAGTACTTA. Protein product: CASSPRVAYSGGAGNEQYL.

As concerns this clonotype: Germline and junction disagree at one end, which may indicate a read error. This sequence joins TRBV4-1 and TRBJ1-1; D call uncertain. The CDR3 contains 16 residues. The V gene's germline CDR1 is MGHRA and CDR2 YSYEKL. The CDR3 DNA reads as TGCACCAGCAGCCAAGAAGGATACAAGCCGAACACTGAAGCTTTCTTT. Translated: CTSSQEGYKPNTEAFF.

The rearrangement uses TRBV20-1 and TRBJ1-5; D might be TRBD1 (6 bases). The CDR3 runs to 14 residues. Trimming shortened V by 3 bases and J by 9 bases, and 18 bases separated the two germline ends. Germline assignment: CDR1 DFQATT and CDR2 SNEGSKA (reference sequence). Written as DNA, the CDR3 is TGCAGTGCTAGCCTAACAGGGAGAAATGTGCCCCAGCATTTT. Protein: CSASLTGRNVPQHF.

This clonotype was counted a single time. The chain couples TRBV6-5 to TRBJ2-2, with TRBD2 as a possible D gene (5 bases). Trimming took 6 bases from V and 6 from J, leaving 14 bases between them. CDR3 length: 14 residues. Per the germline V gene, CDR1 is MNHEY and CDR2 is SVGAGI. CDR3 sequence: CASSLDGESGELFF. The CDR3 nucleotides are TGTGCCAGCAGCCTCGATGGGGAGTCCGGGGAGCTGTTTTTT.

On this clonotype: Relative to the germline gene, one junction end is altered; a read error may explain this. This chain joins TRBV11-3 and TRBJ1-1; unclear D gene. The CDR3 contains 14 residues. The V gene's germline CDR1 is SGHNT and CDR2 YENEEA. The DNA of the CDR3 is TGTGCCAGCAACTTAAAAGTGGCGATCACTGAAGCTTTCTTT. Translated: CASNLKVAITEAFF. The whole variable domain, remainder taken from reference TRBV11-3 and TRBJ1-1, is EAGVVQSPRYKIIEKKQPVAFWCNPISGHNTLYWYLQNLGQGPELLIRYENEEAVDDSQLPKDRFSAERLKGVDSTLKIQPAELGDSAVYLCASNLKVAITEAFFGQGTRLTVV.

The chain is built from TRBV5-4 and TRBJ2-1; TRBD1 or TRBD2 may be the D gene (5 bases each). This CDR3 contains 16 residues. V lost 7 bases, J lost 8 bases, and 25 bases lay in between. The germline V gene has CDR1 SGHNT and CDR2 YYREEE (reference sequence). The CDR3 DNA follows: TGTGCCAGCTGCCCCTCCGGGACGGCGGTCCCCGATGAGCAGTTCTTC. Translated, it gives CASCPSGTAVPDEQFF.

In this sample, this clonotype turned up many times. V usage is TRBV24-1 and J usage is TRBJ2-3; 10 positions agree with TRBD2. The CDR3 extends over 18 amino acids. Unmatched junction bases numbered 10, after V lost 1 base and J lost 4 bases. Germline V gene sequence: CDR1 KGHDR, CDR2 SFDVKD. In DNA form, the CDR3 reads TGTGCCACCAGTGATTTCGAGGCTGGTAGCGGGAGGTCAGATACGCAGTATTTT. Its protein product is CATSDFEAGSGRSDTQYF.

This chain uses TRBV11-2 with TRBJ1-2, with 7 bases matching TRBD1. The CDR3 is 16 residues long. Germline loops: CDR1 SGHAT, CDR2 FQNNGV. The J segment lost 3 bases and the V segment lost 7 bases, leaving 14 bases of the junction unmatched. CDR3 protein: CASTQGGGRGDYGYTF. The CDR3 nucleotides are TGTGCCAGCACTCAGGGGGGGGGGCGCGGGGACTATGGCTACACCTTC.

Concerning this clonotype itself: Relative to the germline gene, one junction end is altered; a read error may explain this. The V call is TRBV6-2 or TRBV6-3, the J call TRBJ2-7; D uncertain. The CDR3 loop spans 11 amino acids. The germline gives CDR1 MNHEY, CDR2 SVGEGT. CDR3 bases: TGTGTCAGCAGTCTATTCTACGAGCAGTACTTC. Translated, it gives CVSSLFYEQYF.

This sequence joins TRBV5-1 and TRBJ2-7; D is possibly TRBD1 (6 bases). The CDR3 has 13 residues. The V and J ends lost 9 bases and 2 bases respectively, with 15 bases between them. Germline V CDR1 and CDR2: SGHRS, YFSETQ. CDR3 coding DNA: TGCGCCAAGAGCTGGGACAAGGCCTACGAGCAGTACTTC. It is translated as CAKSWDKAYEQYF.

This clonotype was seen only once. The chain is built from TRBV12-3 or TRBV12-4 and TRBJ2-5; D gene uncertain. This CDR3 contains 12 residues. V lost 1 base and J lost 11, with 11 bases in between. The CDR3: CASSLGEVAQYF. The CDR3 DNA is TGTGCCAGCAGTTTAGGAGAAGTCGCTCAGTACTTC.

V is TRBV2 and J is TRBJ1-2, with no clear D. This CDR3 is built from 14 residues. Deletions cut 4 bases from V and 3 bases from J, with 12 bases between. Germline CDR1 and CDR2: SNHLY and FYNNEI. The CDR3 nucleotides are TGTGCCAGCAGTGTACCCCCAGGCGACTATGGCTACACCTTC. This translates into CASSVPPGDYGYTF.

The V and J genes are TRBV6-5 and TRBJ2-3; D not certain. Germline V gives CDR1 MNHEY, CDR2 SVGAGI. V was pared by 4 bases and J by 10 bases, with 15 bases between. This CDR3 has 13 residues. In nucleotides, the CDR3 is TGTGCCAGCAGTTTGTCATACCCCGATTCGCAGTATTTT. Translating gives CASSLSYPDSQYF.

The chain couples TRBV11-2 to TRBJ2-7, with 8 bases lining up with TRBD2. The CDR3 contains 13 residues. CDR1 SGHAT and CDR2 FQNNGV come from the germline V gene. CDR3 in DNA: TGTGCATGCGAAAGGGGTAGCGGGGCTGAGCAGTACTTC. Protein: CACERGSGAEQYF.

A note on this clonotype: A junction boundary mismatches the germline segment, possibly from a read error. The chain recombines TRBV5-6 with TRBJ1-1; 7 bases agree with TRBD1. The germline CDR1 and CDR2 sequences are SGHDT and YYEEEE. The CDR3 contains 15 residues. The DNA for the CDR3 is TGTGTCAGCAGCTGGAGGGACAGAGTGAACACTGAAGCTTTCTTT. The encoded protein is CVSSWRDRVNTEAFF.

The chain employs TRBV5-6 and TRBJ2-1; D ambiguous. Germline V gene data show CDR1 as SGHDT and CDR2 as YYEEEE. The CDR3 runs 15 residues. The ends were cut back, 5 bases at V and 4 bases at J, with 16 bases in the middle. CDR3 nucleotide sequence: TGTGCCAGCAGTCTCGGCGCTGGGGTTTACAATGAGCAGTTCTTC. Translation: CASSLGAGVYNEQFF.

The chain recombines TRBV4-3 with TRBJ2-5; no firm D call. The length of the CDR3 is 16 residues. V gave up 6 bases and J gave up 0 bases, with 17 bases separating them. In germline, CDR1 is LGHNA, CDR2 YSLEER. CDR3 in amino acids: CASSRDSFLYQETQYF. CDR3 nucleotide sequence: TGCGCCAGCAGTCGTGATAGTTTCCTGTACCAAGAGACCCAGTACTTC.

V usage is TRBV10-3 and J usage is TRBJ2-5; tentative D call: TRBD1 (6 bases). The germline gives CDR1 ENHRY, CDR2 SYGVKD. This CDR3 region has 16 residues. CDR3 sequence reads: CVVSESGGRSRETQYF. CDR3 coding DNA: TGTGTCGTCAGTGAGTCTGGGGGCCGCTCTCGGGAGACCCAGTACTTC.